Listed below are T cell receptor beta chains from one sample, sequenced in a study of siplizumab effects on memory and regulatory T cells. The assay was immunoSEQ multiplex PCR, and TCRdb's table has in-frame clones only and misses some. The table has some 52,000 clones, nearly 98% seen once. Sequenced sample: naive CD4+ T cells sorted from blood. The receptors stem from a human donor in good health. Both conserved end residues are part of each CDR3. A D gene is named only where the DNA matches it firmly. The size entry is marked missing in some rows and otherwise reads once, few, many or a size class.

J gene: TRBJ2-7
clone size: once
D gene: .
CDR3 length: 13
V gene: TRBV6-5
CDR3 protein: CASSRDFTYEQYF
CDR3 DNA: TGTGCCAGCAGTCGGGACTTCACCTACGAGCAGTACTTC

J gene: TRBJ2-2
clone size: .
D gene: TRBD1
CDR3 length: 16
V gene: TRBV4-2
CDR3 protein: CASKRQGASDTGELFF
CDR3 DNA: TGTGCCAGCAAACGACAGGGGGCGAGTGACACCGGGGAGCTGTTTTTT

J gene: TRBJ2-5
clone size: .
D gene: .
CDR3 length: 13
V gene: TRBV5-6
CDR3 protein: CASTSDGEETQYF
CDR3 DNA: TGTGCCAGCACCTCGGACGGGGAAGAGACCCAGTACTTC

J gene: TRBJ1-5
clone size: .
D gene: .
CDR3 length: 14
V gene: TRBV19
CDR3 protein: CASSIRDSNQPQHF
CDR3 DNA: TGTGCCAGTAGTATCCGGGACAGCAATCAGCCCCAGCATTTT

J gene: TRBJ2-6
clone size: .
D gene: .
CDR3 length: 11
V gene: TRBV2
CDR3 protein: CASSGANVLTF
CDR3 DNA: TGTGCCAGCAGCGGGGCCAACGTCCTGACTTTC

J gene: TRBJ2-2
clone size: .
D gene: .
CDR3 length: 14
V gene: TRBV25-1
CDR3 protein: CATGEQPNTGELFF
CDR3 DNA: TGTGCCACTGGGGAACAGCCGAACACCGGGGAGCTGTTTTTT

J gene: TRBJ1-3
clone size: .
D gene: .
CDR3 length: 14
V gene: TRBV29-1
CDR3 protein: CSIVMGRSGNTIYF
CDR3 DNA: TGCAGCATCGTCATGGGGCGTTCTGGAAACACCATATATTTT

J gene: TRBJ2-2
clone size: once
D gene: .
CDR3 length: 11
V gene: TRBV7-9
CDR3 protein: CASSLAGELFF
CDR3 DNA: TGTGCCAGCAGCTTGGCCGGGGAGCTGTTTTTT

J gene: TRBJ2-1
clone size: .
D gene: TRBD2
CDR3 length: 15
V gene: TRBV11-2
CDR3 protein: CASRRPGTNLNEQFF
CDR3 DNA: TGTGCCAGCAGGAGGCCCGGGACTAACCTCAATGAGCAGTTCTTC

J gene: TRBJ2-1
clone size: .
D gene: .
CDR3 length: 13
V gene: TRBV11-2
CDR3 protein: CASSLARGDEQFF
CDR3 DNA: TGTGCCAGCAGCTTAGCCAGGGGCGATGAGCAGTTCTTC

J gene: TRBJ1-5
clone size: .
D gene: .
CDR3 length: 14
V gene: TRBV2
CDR3 protein: CASGDPAGHQPQHF
CDR3 DNA: TGTGCCAGCGGGGACCCCGCAGGGCATCAGCCCCAGCATTTT

J gene: TRBJ2-1
clone size: .
D gene: TRBD2
CDR3 length: 15
V gene: TRBV9
CDR3 protein: CASSASGGSYNEQFF
CDR3 DNA: TGTGCCAGCAGCGCTAGCGGAGGCTCCTACAATGAGCAGTTCTTC

J gene: TRBJ1-5
clone size: .
D gene: .
CDR3 length: 16
V gene: TRBV4-1
CDR3 protein: CASSQDHGGRSQPQHF
CDR3 DNA: TGCGCCAGCAGCCAAGATCATGGGGGGCGTTCTCAGCCCCAGCATTTT

J gene: TRBJ2-2
clone size: .
D gene: .
CDR3 length: 16
V gene: TRBV28
CDR3 protein: CASSLSGAGFIGELFF
CDR3 DNA: TGTGCCAGCAGTTTATCTGGGGCAGGGTTCATAGGGGAGCTGTTTTTT

J gene: TRBJ1-3
clone size: .
D gene: .
CDR3 length: 13
V gene: TRBV27
CDR3 protein: CASSPRTGHTIYF
CDR3 DNA: TGTGCCAGCAGTCCCCGGACCGGGCACACCATATATTTT

J gene: TRBJ1-2
clone size: .
D gene: .
CDR3 length: 15
V gene: TRBV29-1
CDR3 protein: CSAEGGGNTNYGYTF
CDR3 DNA: TGCAGCGCCGAGGGGGGGGGAAATACTAACTATGGCTACACCTTC

J gene: TRBJ2-1
clone size: .
D gene: TRBD2
CDR3 length: 12
V gene: TRBV4-2
CDR3 protein: CASSLTSGEQFF
CDR3 DNA: TGTGCCAGCAGCTTGACTAGCGGTGAGCAGTTCTTC

J gene: TRBJ2-5
clone size: .
D gene: .
CDR3 length: 14
V gene: TRBV7-2
CDR3 protein: CASSLPGRAETQYF
CDR3 DNA: TGTGCCAGCAGCTTACCTGGAAGGGCTGAGACCCAGTACTTC

J gene: TRBJ1-1
clone size: once
D gene: .
CDR3 length: 14
V gene: TRBV7-3
CDR3 protein: CASSASRGYTEAFF
CDR3 DNA: TGTGCCAGCAGCGCATCGAGAGGGTACACTGAAGCTTTCTTT

J gene: TRBJ2-5
clone size: .
D gene: .
CDR3 length: 14
V gene: TRBV5-1
CDR3 protein: CASSLVGGTETQYF
CDR3 DNA: TGCGCCAGCAGCTTGGTTGGGGGAACAGAGACCCAGTACTTC

J gene: TRBJ1-1
clone size: .
D gene: TRBD1
CDR3 length: 13
V gene: TRBV28
CDR3 protein: CASSLRGGGEAFF
CDR3 DNA: TGTGCCAGCAGTTTAAGAGGGGGCGGTGAAGCTTTCTTT

J gene: TRBJ2-1
clone size: .
D gene: TRBD2
CDR3 length: 16
V gene: TRBV7-9
CDR3 protein: CASSLEVMGERGEQFF
CDR3 DNA: TGTGCCAGCAGCTTAGAGGTTATGGGCGAGCGGGGTGAGCAGTTCTTC

J gene: TRBJ1-1
clone size: once
D gene: TRBD1
CDR3 length: 15
V gene: TRBV5-6
CDR3 protein: CASSRGTGANTEAFF
CDR3 DNA: TGTGCCAGCAGCCGGGGGACAGGGGCGAACACTGAAGCTTTCTTT

J gene: TRBJ2-7
clone size: .
D gene: TRBD2
CDR3 length: 16
V gene: TRBV7-2
CDR3 protein: CASSPDGTSGIYEQYF
CDR3 DNA: TGTGCCAGCAGCCCCGACGGGACTAGCGGGATTTACGAGCAGTACTTC

J gene: TRBJ1-1
clone size: .
D gene: TRBD1
CDR3 length: 14
V gene: TRBV19
CDR3 protein: CASSIKGAGTEAFF
CDR3 DNA: TGTGCCAGTAGTATTAAGGGGGCAGGCACTGAAGCTTTCTTT

J gene: TRBJ2-2
clone size: .
D gene: .
CDR3 length: 15
V gene: TRBV27
CDR3 protein: CASSSLRGDTGELFF
CDR3 DNA: TGTGCCAGCAGCTCCCTAAGGGGTGACACCGGGGAGCTGTTTTTT

J gene: TRBJ2-1
clone size: .
D gene: TRBD2
CDR3 length: 15
V gene: TRBV14
CDR3 protein: CASSTFTIAGDEQFF
CDR3 DNA: TGTGCCAGCAGCACCTTTACCATAGCGGGTGATGAGCAGTTCTTC

J gene: TRBJ2-5
clone size: once
D gene: .
CDR3 length: 15
V gene: TRBV5-1
CDR3 protein: CASSLASAVRETQYF
CDR3 DNA: TGCGCCAGCAGCTTGGCCTCGGCAGTTCGGGAGACCCAGTACTTC

J gene: TRBJ2-2
clone size: once
D gene: .
CDR3 length: 15
V gene: TRBV11-3
CDR3 protein: CASSRQYPNTGELFF
CDR3 DNA: TGTGCCAGCAGCCGACAGTACCCGAACACCGGGGAGCTGTTTTTT

J gene: TRBJ2-5
clone size: .
D gene: TRBD2
CDR3 length: 15
V gene: TRBV10-2
CDR3 protein: CASSRLAGIQETQYF
CDR3 DNA: TGCGCCAGCAGCCGACTAGCGGGAATTCAAGAGACCCAGTACTTC

J gene: TRBJ1-3
clone size: .
D gene: .
CDR3 length: 14
V gene: TRBV15
CDR3 protein: CATSAKRQGNTIYF
CDR3 DNA: TGTGCCACCAGCGCCAAGAGACAGGGAAACACCATATATTTT

J gene: TRBJ1-1
clone size: .
D gene: .
CDR3 length: 14
V gene: TRBV6-5
CDR3 protein: CASNNAGLDTEAFF
CDR3 DNA: TGTGCCAGCAACAACGCAGGGCTGGACACTGAAGCTTTCTTT

J gene: TRBJ2-1
clone size: .
D gene: .
CDR3 length: 16
V gene: TRBV5-1
CDR3 protein: CASSLGFVGAYNEQFF
CDR3 DNA: TGCGCCAGCAGCTTGGGGTTTGTGGGGGCCTACAATGAGCAGTTCTTC

J gene: TRBJ1-5
clone size: .
D gene: TRBD1
CDR3 length: 14
V gene: TRBV6-5
CDR3 protein: CASRRTGGNQPQHF
CDR3 DNA: TGTGCCAGCAGGAGGACAGGCGGCAATCAGCCCCAGCATTTT

J gene: TRBJ2-7
clone size: .
D gene: .
CDR3 length: 11
V gene: TRBV5-1
CDR3 protein: CASSSGPEQYF
CDR3 DNA: TGCGCCAGCAGCTCCGGACCCGAGCAGTACTTC

J gene: TRBJ2-7
clone size: once
D gene: TRBD1
CDR3 length: 15
V gene: TRBV5-1
CDR3 protein: CASSLRSGGIYEQYF
CDR3 DNA: TGCGCCAGCAGCTTAAGATCAGGGGGCATCTACGAGCAGTACTTC

J gene: TRBJ2-7
clone size: .
D gene: TRBD1
CDR3 length: 14
V gene: TRBV19
CDR3 protein: CASSISGTGPEQYF
CDR3 DNA: TGTGCCAGTAGTATCTCTGGGACAGGGCCCGAGCAGTACTTC

J gene: TRBJ2-7
clone size: .
D gene: .
CDR3 length: 15
V gene: TRBV19
CDR3 protein: CASSVISGTTYEQYF
CDR3 DNA: TGTGCCAGTAGTGTGATCTCCGGGACAACCTACGAGCAGTACTTC

J gene: TRBJ2-5
clone size: .
D gene: .
CDR3 length: 13
V gene: TRBV7-2
CDR3 protein: CASSPRGRETQYF
CDR3 DNA: TGTGCCAGCAGCCCTCGCGGCCGAGAGACCCAGTACTTC

J gene: TRBJ2-5
clone size: .
D gene: TRBD1
CDR3 length: 15
V gene: TRBV7-3
CDR3 protein: CASSLDRDSQETQYF
CDR3 DNA: TGTGCCAGCAGCCTAGACCGGGACAGTCAAGAGACCCAGTACTTC

J gene: TRBJ1-1
clone size: .
D gene: .
CDR3 length: 12
V gene: TRBV6-1
CDR3 protein: CASSVRDTEAFF
CDR3 DNA: TGTGCCAGCAGTGTAAGGGATACTGAAGCTTTCTTT

J gene: TRBJ2-1
clone size: .
D gene: .
CDR3 length: 14
V gene: TRBV4-2
CDR3 protein: CASSLLSSYNEQFF
CDR3 DNA: TGTGCCAGCAGCCTCTTGAGCTCCTACAATGAGCAGTTCTTC

J gene: TRBJ1-5
clone size: .
D gene: TRBD1
CDR3 length: 15
V gene: TRBV2
CDR3 protein: CASRGDRVSNQPQHF
CDR3 DNA: TGTGCCAGCAGGGGAGACAGGGTAAGCAATCAGCCCCAGCATTTT

J gene: TRBJ2-7
clone size: .
D gene: TRBD1
CDR3 length: 16
V gene: TRBV2
CDR3 protein: CASRTQGGQVTYEQYF
CDR3 DNA: TGTGCCAGCAGAACCCAAGGGGGACAGGTCACCTACGAGCAGTACTTC

J gene: TRBJ1-1
clone size: .
D gene: .
CDR3 length: 13
V gene: TRBV4-1
CDR3 protein: CASSQDPNTEAFF
CDR3 DNA: TGCGCCAGCAGCCAAGATCCGAACACTGAAGCTTTCTTT

J gene: TRBJ2-5
clone size: .
D gene: .
CDR3 length: 11
V gene: TRBV2
CDR3 protein: CASSVQETQYF
CDR3 DNA: TGTGCCAGCAGCGTCCAAGAGACCCAGTACTTC

J gene: TRBJ1-2
clone size: .
D gene: .
CDR3 length: 15
V gene: TRBV14
CDR3 protein: CASSQGLGQSYGYTF
CDR3 DNA: TGTGCCAGCAGCCAAGGGTTAGGACAGTCCTATGGCTACACCTTC

J gene: TRBJ1-5
clone size: .
D gene: .
CDR3 length: 13
V gene: TRBV27
CDR3 protein: CASSYGAGQPQHF
CDR3 DNA: TGTGCCAGCAGTTACGGGGCTGGCCAGCCCCAGCATTTT